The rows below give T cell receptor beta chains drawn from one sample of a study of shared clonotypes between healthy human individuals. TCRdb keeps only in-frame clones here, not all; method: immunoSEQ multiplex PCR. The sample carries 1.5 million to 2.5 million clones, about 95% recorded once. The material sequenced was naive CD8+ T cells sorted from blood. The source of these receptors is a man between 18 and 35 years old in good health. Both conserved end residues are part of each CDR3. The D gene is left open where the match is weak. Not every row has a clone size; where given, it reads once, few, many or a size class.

cdr3_nt: TGTGCCAGCAGTGCCTCCCGACAGGGGTTAAGCCCTGGAAACACCATATATTTT
cdr3_aa: CASSASRQGLSPGNTIYF
v_call: TRBV6-1
clone_size: -
d_call: TRBD1
j_call: TRBJ1-3

cdr3_nt: TGTGCCAGCAGTGAATTAGGGTCCTACGAGCAGTACTTC
cdr3_aa: CASSELGSYEQYF
v_call: TRBV25-1
clone_size: -
d_call: -
j_call: TRBJ2-7

cdr3_nt: TGTGCCAGCAGCGCGGGACAGGGGTCCGAGCAGTACTTC
cdr3_aa: CASSAGQGSEQYF
v_call: TRBV7-9
clone_size: -
d_call: TRBD1
j_call: TRBJ2-7

cdr3_nt: TGTGCCAGCAGTTCGTTAAATACAGGGGCCTCATACTCCGGGGAGCTGTTTTTT
cdr3_aa: CASSSLNTGASYSGELFF
v_call: TRBV28
clone_size: -
d_call: TRBD1
j_call: TRBJ2-2

cdr3_nt: TGTGCCAGCAGTTACTCAGGGGGCCTCCTGGGAGCTTTCTTT
cdr3_aa: CASSYSGGLLGAFF
v_call: TRBV6-5
clone_size: -
d_call: TRBD1
j_call: TRBJ1-1

cdr3_nt: TGCGCCAGCTCCCTTGAACAGGAGGGGGCTAACACCTTC
cdr3_aa: CASSLEQEGANTF
v_call: TRBV5-1
clone_size: -
d_call: TRBD1
j_call: TRBJ1-2

cdr3_nt: TGTGCCAGCAGCTCCTCGACTAGCGGGGGTGCCCCCTCAAAAACGCAGTATTTT
cdr3_aa: CASSSSTSGGAPSKTQYF
v_call: TRBV7-2
clone_size: once
d_call: TRBD2
j_call: TRBJ2-3

cdr3_nt: TGTGCCAGCAGCTCCTATAACGTGGATACGCAGTATTTT
cdr3_aa: CASSSYNVDTQYF
v_call: TRBV7-8
clone_size: -
d_call: -
j_call: TRBJ2-3

cdr3_nt: TGTGCCAGCAGCTTAATGCAGGGGACAGATACGCAGTATTTT
cdr3_aa: CASSLMQGTDTQYF
v_call: TRBV11-2
clone_size: -
d_call: -
j_call: TRBJ2-3

cdr3_nt: TGTGCCAGCAACACAGGGAACTACAATGAGCAGTTCTTC
cdr3_aa: CASNTGNYNEQFF
v_call: TRBV6-1
clone_size: -
d_call: -
j_call: TRBJ2-1

cdr3_nt: TGTGCCAGCAGCAGAGGCCCCGGACAGGGGATCTACGAGCAGTACTTC
cdr3_aa: CASSRGPGQGIYEQYF
v_call: TRBV7-8
clone_size: -
d_call: TRBD1
j_call: TRBJ2-7

cdr3_nt: TGCGCCAGCAGCCAAGAATGGGTCGTGGAGGGTCCCCCCGAGCAGTACTTC
cdr3_aa: CASSQEWVVEGPPEQYF
v_call: TRBV4-3
clone_size: -
d_call: -
j_call: TRBJ2-7

cdr3_nt: TGTGCCAGTAGTATAGCCCCAGGACAGGGGGCGAATGGCTACACCTTC
cdr3_aa: CASSIAPGQGANGYTF
v_call: TRBV19
clone_size: -
d_call: TRBD1
j_call: TRBJ1-2

cdr3_nt: TGTGCCAGCAGCGTAGGGGGATTAGGGTACGAGCAGTACTTC
cdr3_aa: CASSVGGLGYEQYF
v_call: TRBV9
clone_size: -
d_call: -
j_call: TRBJ2-7

cdr3_nt: TGTGCCAGCAGCGTCGGTCACACCTACGAGCAGTACTTC
cdr3_aa: CASSVGHTYEQYF
v_call: TRBV5-6
clone_size: -
d_call: -
j_call: TRBJ2-7

cdr3_nt: TGTGCCAGCAGCCCCTGGACAGGGAGTACTACAGATACGCAGTATTTT
cdr3_aa: CASSPWTGSTTDTQYF
v_call: TRBV7-9
clone_size: once
d_call: TRBD1
j_call: TRBJ2-3

cdr3_nt: TGTGCCAGCAGCGTCGGACAGGGCGTAAATTCACCCCTCCACTTT
cdr3_aa: CASSVGQGVNSPLHF
v_call: TRBV9
clone_size: -
d_call: TRBD1
j_call: TRBJ1-6

cdr3_nt: TGTGCCAGCAGCTTGCTGCCGGATCTCGAGCAGTACTTC
cdr3_aa: CASSLLPDLEQYF
v_call: TRBV7-9
clone_size: once
d_call: -
j_call: TRBJ2-7

cdr3_nt: TGCGCCAGCAGCTATTATAGCGGGGACGGGGTTATTGCGCAGTATTTT
cdr3_aa: CASSYYSGDGVIAQYF
v_call: TRBV5-1
clone_size: -
d_call: TRBD2
j_call: TRBJ2-3

cdr3_nt: TGTGCCAGCGAAACCGGATTAGAGGCCTGG
cdr3_aa: CASETGLEAW
v_call: TRBV2
clone_size: -
d_call: -
j_call: TRBJ1-1

cdr3_nt: TGCGCCAGCAGCCAAGATTCGGATGGTTTTGAGCAGTACTTC
cdr3_aa: CASSQDSDGFEQYF
v_call: TRBV4-3
clone_size: -
d_call: -
j_call: TRBJ2-7

cdr3_nt: TGCGCCAGCAGCCAAGATCCCGATTCTAACTATGGCTACACCTTC
cdr3_aa: CASSQDPDSNYGYTF
v_call: TRBV4-1
clone_size: -
d_call: -
j_call: TRBJ1-2

cdr3_nt: TGTGCCAGCAGTACCACGGACGTGGATCAAGAGACCCAGTACTTC
cdr3_aa: CASSTTDVDQETQYF
v_call: TRBV7-9
clone_size: few
d_call: -
j_call: TRBJ2-5

cdr3_nt: TGTGCCACCAGCACAGCGGACTACCGCAGGGGGAATAAGCAGTTCTTC
cdr3_aa: CATSTADYRRGNKQFF
v_call: TRBV15
clone_size: -
d_call: -
j_call: TRBJ2-1

cdr3_nt: TGTGCCAGCACCGCCAGACAGGCGTGGGGCGAAAAACTGTTTTTT
cdr3_aa: CASTARQAWGEKLFF
v_call: TRBV28
clone_size: -
d_call: -
j_call: TRBJ1-4

cdr3_nt: TGTGCCAGCAGCTTAGGAGGGTACACTGAGCAGTTCTTC
cdr3_aa: CASSLGGYTEQFF
v_call: TRBV11-3
clone_size: -
d_call: -
j_call: TRBJ2-1

cdr3_nt: TGTGCCAGCACAAGGACAGGGAGCACAGATACGCAGTATTTT
cdr3_aa: CASTRTGSTDTQYF
v_call: TRBV6-5
clone_size: -
d_call: TRBD1
j_call: TRBJ2-3

cdr3_nt: TGTGCCAGCAGCCGAACAGGGGGAGAGACCCAGTACTTC
cdr3_aa: CASSRTGGETQYF
v_call: TRBV11-2
clone_size: -
d_call: TRBD1
j_call: TRBJ2-5

cdr3_nt: TGTGCCAGCAAGGAGTATGTGGACACGGATGAGCAGTTCTTC
cdr3_aa: CASKEYVDTDEQFF
v_call: TRBV11-2
clone_size: -
d_call: -
j_call: TRBJ2-1

cdr3_nt: TGCGCCAGCAGCCAAGCCCCCCAGGGGTTGAACACTGAAGCTTTCTTT
cdr3_aa: CASSQAPQGLNTEAFF
v_call: TRBV4-1
clone_size: -
d_call: -
j_call: TRBJ1-1

cdr3_nt: TGTGCCAGCAGCTCCGCGGACAGGGGGCTAGCTTTCTTT
cdr3_aa: CASSSADRGLAFF
v_call: TRBV5-4
clone_size: -
d_call: TRBD1
j_call: TRBJ1-1

cdr3_nt: TGTGCCAGCAGTTTCCCCAACACAGATACGCAGTATTTT
cdr3_aa: CASSFPNTDTQYF
v_call: TRBV27
clone_size: -
d_call: -
j_call: TRBJ2-3

cdr3_nt: TGTGCCAGCAGCTTCCCGGTGCTCGATACGCAGTATTTT
cdr3_aa: CASSFPVLDTQYF
v_call: TRBV7-9
clone_size: -
d_call: -
j_call: TRBJ2-3

cdr3_nt: TGTGCCAGCAGCTTGGATTGGGCTAATGAAAAACTGTTTTTT
cdr3_aa: CASSLDWANEKLFF
v_call: TRBV5-6
clone_size: once
d_call: -
j_call: TRBJ1-4

cdr3_nt: TGTGCCAGCAGTTTAGTAGGACAGGGGGTTTTGGAGACCCAGTACTTC
cdr3_aa: CASSLVGQGVLETQYF
v_call: TRBV28
clone_size: -
d_call: TRBD1
j_call: TRBJ2-5

cdr3_nt: TGTGCCAGCAGCCAAGGGCTAGCGGGACGGGAGCAGTACTTC
cdr3_aa: CASSQGLAGREQYF
v_call: TRBV14
clone_size: -
d_call: TRBD2
j_call: TRBJ2-7

cdr3_nt: TGTGCCAGCAGCTTTGACAGCTATGAGCAGTTCTTC
cdr3_aa: CASSFDSYEQFF
v_call: TRBV11-2
clone_size: -
d_call: -
j_call: TRBJ2-1

cdr3_nt: TGTGCCAGCAGCGTTCGAAAGACGCTCGCGGCTGGAAACACCATATATTTT
cdr3_aa: CASSVRKTLAAGNTIYF
v_call: TRBV11-3
clone_size: -
d_call: -
j_call: TRBJ1-3

cdr3_nt: TGTGCCAGCAGTTTACCCACCGGGACAGAGAACACCGGGGAGCTGTTTTTT
cdr3_aa: CASSLPTGTENTGELFF
v_call: TRBV28
clone_size: -
d_call: TRBD1
j_call: TRBJ2-2

cdr3_nt: TGTGCCGGGGGACTACCTTACAATGAGCAGTTCTTC
cdr3_aa: CAGGLPYNEQFF
v_call: TRBV7-2
clone_size: -
d_call: TRBD2
j_call: TRBJ2-1

cdr3_nt: TGCGCCAGCAGCCCGAGCGGGACAAACCTGAAATGGCTGTTTTTT
cdr3_aa: CASSPSGTNLKWLFF
v_call: TRBV4-3
clone_size: -
d_call: -
j_call: TRBJ1-4

cdr3_nt: TGTGCCAGCAGTTCCCTCGGGACGCTTGATGGCTACACCTTC
cdr3_aa: CASSSLGTLDGYTF
v_call: TRBV27
clone_size: few
d_call: -
j_call: TRBJ1-2

cdr3_nt: TGTGCCAGTAGTAACAAAGCGGGGTACAATGAGCAGTTCTTC
cdr3_aa: CASSNKAGYNEQFF
v_call: TRBV19
clone_size: -
d_call: TRBD2
j_call: TRBJ2-1

cdr3_nt: TGTGCCAGCAGGGGATCGAGGTTGAGCAATCAGCCCCAGCATTTT
cdr3_aa: CASRGSRLSNQPQHF
v_call: TRBV27
clone_size: -
d_call: -
j_call: TRBJ1-5

cdr3_nt: TGCGCCAGCAGCCCGGACAACTCACCCGTTCTTAATTACAATGAGCAGTTCTTC
cdr3_aa: CASSPDNSPVLNYNEQFF
v_call: TRBV4-1
clone_size: -
d_call: -
j_call: TRBJ2-1

cdr3_nt: TGTGCCAGTAGTATTGGGACTAGCAGCCATGAGCAGTTCTTC
cdr3_aa: CASSIGTSSHEQFF
v_call: TRBV19
clone_size: -
d_call: TRBD2
j_call: TRBJ2-1

cdr3_nt: TGTGCCAGCAGCCTCGGAAAATTCACCGGGGAGCTGTTTTTT
cdr3_aa: CASSLGKFTGELFF
v_call: TRBV9
clone_size: -
d_call: -
j_call: TRBJ2-2

cdr3_nt: TGTGCCAGCAGCTTGTATATTCGGGGACAGGGGGAGTTCAATGAGCAGTTCTTC
cdr3_aa: CASSLYIRGQGEFNEQFF
v_call: TRBV5-6
clone_size: -
d_call: TRBD1
j_call: TRBJ2-1

cdr3_nt: TGTGCCTGGAGTGTCGGGGGTGGCACAGATACGCAGTATTTT
cdr3_aa: CAWSVGGGTDTQYF
v_call: TRBV30
clone_size: -
d_call: -
j_call: TRBJ2-3

cdr3_nt: TGCAGTGTCCAACTTGGCGAGCAGTACTTC
cdr3_aa: CSVQLGEQYF
v_call: TRBV20-1
clone_size: -
d_call: -
j_call: TRBJ2-7

cdr3_nt: TGTGCCAGCAGGACGAACCTCGACGACCTTAACGGGGAGCTGTTTTTT
cdr3_aa: CASRTNLDDLNGELFF
v_call: TRBV9
clone_size: -
d_call: -
j_call: TRBJ2-2

cdr3_nt: TGTGCCAGCAGCTCTCGGACAGGGGGCTTGGAAGAGACCCAGTACTTC
cdr3_aa: CASSSRTGGLEETQYF
v_call: TRBV7-9
clone_size: -
d_call: TRBD1
j_call: TRBJ2-5

cdr3_nt: TGTGCCAGCAGCCGGGGACAGGGGCCTTACGAGCAGTACTTC
cdr3_aa: CASSRGQGPYEQYF
v_call: TRBV5-4
clone_size: -
d_call: TRBD1
j_call: TRBJ2-7

cdr3_nt: TGTGCCAGCAGTTTGTCCAGTTACAATGAGCAGTTCTTC
cdr3_aa: CASSLSSYNEQFF
v_call: TRBV27
clone_size: -
d_call: -
j_call: TRBJ2-1